This T cell receptor (beta chain) was identified in a study of T-cell reconstitution after alpha-beta-depleted transplantation in children. V lost 0 bases and J 2 bases, leaving 8 bases between the germline ends. The CDR3 is 15 amino acids. CDR1 and CDR2 from the germline V gene are SGHVS and FNYEAQ. Unique molecular identifiers were built into the TCRbeta library. TCRdb called the PCR reads again in MiXCR, with one record for every CDR3 protein. This sample has about 340,000 distinct CDR3 sequences, with about 14% found just once. This clonotype was sampled from a human donor who donated a stem cell graft to a child with Fanconi anemia. The chain is built from TRBV7-6 and TRBJ1-3; D is ambiguous. The starting material was PBMCs, obtained from the stem cell graft. In DNA, the CDR3 is TGTGCCAGCAGCTTAGCGCAAGGACCTGGAAACACCATATATTTT. The encoded protein is CASSLAQGPGNTIYF. The full variable domain, rest sourced from reference TRBV7-6 and TRBJ1-3, is GAGVSQSPRYKVTKRGQDVALRCDPISGHVSLYWYRQALGQGPEFLTYFNYEAQQDKSGLPNDRFSAERPEGSISTLTIQRTEQRDSAMYRCASSLAQGPGNTIYFGEGSWLTVV.